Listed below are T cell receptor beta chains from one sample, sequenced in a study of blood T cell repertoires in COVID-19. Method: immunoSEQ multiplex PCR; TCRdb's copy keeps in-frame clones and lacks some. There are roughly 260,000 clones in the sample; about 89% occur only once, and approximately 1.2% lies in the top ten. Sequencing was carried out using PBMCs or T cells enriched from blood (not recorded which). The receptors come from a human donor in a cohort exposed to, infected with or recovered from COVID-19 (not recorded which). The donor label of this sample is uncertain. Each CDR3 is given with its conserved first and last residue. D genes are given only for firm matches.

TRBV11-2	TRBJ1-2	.	CASSPIRDIPKRGYTF
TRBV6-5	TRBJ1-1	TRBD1	CASSYSQGAEAFF
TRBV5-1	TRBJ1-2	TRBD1	CASSTTPIRGLIDGYTF
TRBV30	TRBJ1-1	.	CAWSSGLNTEAFF
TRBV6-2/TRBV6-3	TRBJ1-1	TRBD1	CASSSGTGDTEAFF
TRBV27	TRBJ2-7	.	CASSMTTSYEQYF
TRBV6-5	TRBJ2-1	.	CASIGASYNEQFF
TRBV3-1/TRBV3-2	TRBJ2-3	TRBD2	CASSQDGGGTDTQYF
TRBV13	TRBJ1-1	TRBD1	CASSPQGAEAFF
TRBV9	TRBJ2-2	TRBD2	CASRLGGTNTGELFF
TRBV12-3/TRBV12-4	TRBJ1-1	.	CASSTTTEPEAFF
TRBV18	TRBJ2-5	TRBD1	CASSPYVGGLQETQYF
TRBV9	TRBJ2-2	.	CASSSPDRNTGELFF
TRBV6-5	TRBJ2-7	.	CASRRPGNYEQYF
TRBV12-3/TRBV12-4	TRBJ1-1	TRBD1	CASSGTGGRAFF
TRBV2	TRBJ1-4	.	CASFDSAVATNEKLFF